Presented here are 2 T cell receptor beta chains from one specimen sequenced in a study of blood T cell repertoires in COVID-19. This table comes from immunoSEQ multiplex PCR, and its TCRdb copy is limited to in-frame clones, with some not included. The repertoire holds roughly 61,000 clones, with about 83% as singletons. Material for sequencing was peripheral blood. The receptors were gathered from a man between 40 and 49 years old with active COVID-19.

This chain connects TRBV20-1 to TRBJ1-3; 11 nucleotides agree with TRBD1. V lost 3 bases and J lost 0; bases outside the gene matches: 7. From germline, CDR1 is DFQATT and CDR2 SNEGSKA (reference sequence). The CDR3 loop spans 17 amino acids. The CDR3 DNA reads TGCAGTGCTAGTCCCGGGACAGGGGGACCCTCTGGAAACACCATATATTTT. Encoded protein: CSASPGTGGPSGNTIYF.

This chain connects TRBV30 to TRBJ2-3; D unresolved. Germline V gene data show CDR1 as GTSNPN and CDR2 as SVGIG (reference sequence). Trimming pared 1 base from V and 8 bases from J, leaving 13 bases between. This CDR3 is 13 amino acids long. The chain's CDR3 is CAWSGYGLGTQYF. The DNA of the CDR3 is TGTGCCTGGAGTGGGTACGGTCTCGGTACGCAGTATTTT.